A single sample gave rise to the 31 T cell receptor beta chains below, sequenced in a study of blood T cells in healthy people across ages. A second PCR of 7 to 11 cycles used a sample-barcoded 5' primer and a J-beta primer mix. TCRdb reanalysed the 5' RACE reads using MiXCR and keeps one entry per CDR3 protein. This table has roughly 2 million distinct CDR3 sequences, around half appearing once. The sequenced sample consisted of blood. The receptors originated from a woman aged 40 to 49 in good health.

The CDR3 coding sequence is TGCAGTGCTCTAAGGACAGGAGTCAATCAGCCCCAGCATTTT. This sequence encodes CSALRTGVNQPQHF. The V and J genes are TRBV20-1 and TRBJ1-5; TRBD1 agrees at 7 bases. Looked up from germline, CDR1 is DFQATT and CDR2 is SNEGSKA (reference sequence). The CDR3 is made up of 14 amino acids. The trim removed 5 bases at V and 3 bases at J, leaving 7 bases unmatched.

The gene calls are TRBV20-1 and TRBJ2-3; D perhaps matches TRBD2 (6 bases). Germline V gene sequence: CDR1 DFQATT, CDR2 SNEGSKA (reference sequence). The V gene lost 2 bases and the J gene lost 1 base, with 13 bases spanning the gap. This CDR3 has 15 residues. CDR3 residues: CSARSGIAGTDTQYF. The CDR3 DNA reads TGCAGTGCTAGATCGGGCATAGCGGGCACAGATACGCAGTATTTT.

This chain links TRBV20-1 with TRBJ1-2; possibly TRBD1 for D (5 bases). The CDR3 extends over 14 amino acids. Germline CDR1 reads DFQATT; CDR2 reads SNEGSKA (reference sequence). CDR3 in DNA: TGCGGACGACCTAGACAGCCTAGGGACTATGGCTACACCTTC. This translates into CGRPRQPRDYGYTF.

CDR3 nucleotides: TGCGCCAGCAGCCAAGATTTTATTTTAGGCGGACAGGGCACGAATGAGCAGTTCTTC. It is translated as CASSQDFILGGQGTNEQFF. The rearrangement links TRBV4-3 to TRBJ2-1, with 8 bases matching TRBD1. Germline CDR1 reads LGHNA; CDR2 reads YSLEER. V gave up 0 bases and J gave up 7 bases; unmatched junction bases: 17. The CDR3 runs to 19 residues.

This chain joins TRBV4-2 and TRBJ2-5, with TRBD1 matching over 7 bases. Germline values: CDR1 LGHNA, CDR2 YNFKEQ. This CDR3 comprises 16 residues. After removal of 4 bases from V and 1 base from J, the junction contained 9 bases not matched to a gene. CDR3 nucleotide sequence: TGTGCCAGCAGCCGAGATTACAGGGGTTTCCAAGAGACCCAGTACTTC. Its translation: CASSRDYRGFQETQYF.

The J gene is TRBJ2-1, the V gene TRBV5-1; 10 bases map to TRBD1. V dropped 2 bases and J dropped 10; count of bases not matched to a gene: 9. Germline V gene data show CDR1 as SGHRS and CDR2 as YFSETQ. This CDR3 comprises 15 residues. The CDR3 DNA reads as TGCGCCAGCAGCTTCCCGGACAGGGGGTGGAAGGAGCAGTTCTTC. Translated: CASSFPDRGWKEQFF.

This clonotype was recorded a few times. The chain is built from TRBV6-1 and TRBJ2-3, with 9 bases lining up with TRBD2. Germline V gene data show CDR1 as MNHNS and CDR2 as SASEGT. The CDR3 extends over 17 amino acids. V was pared by 3 bases and J by 0 bases, with 7 bases of the junction left unmatched. CDR3 nucleotides: TGTGCCAGCAGTGACCGGACTAGCGCAACTAGCACAGATACGCAGTATTTT. Its protein is CASSDRTSATSTDTQYF.

The chain employs TRBV24-1 and TRBJ2-1, with unresolved D. The V and J ends lost 0 bases and 4 bases respectively, with 9 bases between them. This CDR3 region has 15 residues. Looked up from germline, CDR1 is KGHDR and CDR2 is SFDVKD. CDR3 region: CATSDLAVGYNEQFF. In DNA, the CDR3 is TGTGCCACCAGTGATTTGGCGGTGGGTTACAATGAGCAGTTCTTC.

CDR3 coding DNA: TGTGCCAGCTCGGGGGATATGACTGCGACCCAGTACTTC. Amino acid sequence: CASSGDMTATQYF. V is TRBV11-2 and J is TRBJ2-5, with a weak D call TRBD2 (6 bases). This CDR3 region has 13 residues. Trimming pared 8 bases from V and 7 bases from J, leaving 17 bases between. The germline V gene has CDR1 SGHAT and CDR2 FQNNGV.

This clonotype was found once. The chain uses TRBV28 and TRBJ2-7; tentatively, D is TRBD1 (5 bases). This CDR3 has 14 amino acids. V was clipped by 6 bases and J by 4 bases, with 16 bases between them. Germline CDR1 and CDR2: MDHEN and SYDVKM. The CDR3 DNA reads TGTGCCAGCAGGTTGAGGCAGGGTTTATACGAGCAGTACTTC. It is translated as CASRLRQGLYEQYF.

This clonotype was counted only a few times. The V and J genes are TRBV29-1 and TRBJ2-4; 7 positions agree with TRBD2. The V segment lost 7 bases and the J segment 8 bases; nucleotides outside the gene matches: 8. The CDR3 covers 12 residues. The germline gives CDR1 SQVTM, CDR2 ANQGSEA. In DNA form, the CDR3 reads TGCAGCGCAAAAGCGGGGTCGGACATTCAGTACTTC. Translating gives CSAKAGSDIQYF.

This clonotype was observed a few times. Possible read error: a much larger clone is one base away. V usage is TRBV5-1 and J usage is TRBJ2-5, with 7 bases fitting TRBD1. This CDR3 is 14 amino acids long. Germline V gene lookup returns CDR1 SGHRS and CDR2 YFSETQ. The V and J ends lost 0 bases and 3 bases, in that order; junction bases with no gene match: 2. The CDR3 sequence is CASSLGDSKETQYF. CDR3 in DNA: TGCGCCAGCAGCTTGGGGGACAGCAAAGAGACCCAGTACTTC.

This chain links TRBV27 with TRBJ1-5; TRBD1 agrees at 10 bases. V was pared by 6 bases and J by 5 bases, with 10 bases of the junction left unmatched. The length of the CDR3 is 16 residues. Per the germline V gene, CDR1 is MNHEY and CDR2 is SMNVEV (reference sequence). CDR3 bases: TGTGCCAGCAGCCCCCGGGACAGGGGACCTCATCAGCCCCAGCATTTT. As protein: CASSPRDRGPHQPQHF.

As regards this clonotype: One junction end does not reproduce the germline sequence, and a read error may be involved. V usage is TRBV20-1 and J usage is TRBJ2-3; D is perhaps TRBD2 (5 bases). CDR3 length equals 14 residues. CDR1 and CDR2 (germline): DFQATT, SNEGSKA (reference sequence). The CDR3 loop reads CSARRLPSTDTRYF. The DNA of the CDR3 is TGCAGTGCTAGAAGACTACCATCCACAGATACGCGGTATTTT.

This chain connects TRBV27 to TRBJ2-5, with D possibly TRBD2 on 5 matching bases. This CDR3 contains 15 residues. Trimming pared 2 bases from V and 5 bases from J, leaving 15 bases between. Germline CDR1 and CDR2: MNHEY and SMNVEV (reference sequence). The CDR3: CASSLKGRPGETQYF. CDR3 nucleotides: TGTGCCAGCAGTTTAAAAGGACGCCCGGGGGAGACCCAGTACTTC.

This chain connects TRBV27 to TRBJ2-1, with TRBD1 identical over 7 bases. J was trimmed by 3 bases and V by 3 bases; bases with no gene match: 11. The CDR3 is 17 amino acids. Germline CDR1 reads MNHEY; CDR2 reads SMNVEV (reference sequence). The CDR3 protein is CASSFRQGRGLYNEQFF. The CDR3 region has the DNA TGTGCCAGCAGTTTTCGACAGGGACGAGGGCTCTACAATGAGCAGTTCTTC.

The chain is built from TRBV27 and TRBJ2-4; 9 bases are a match to TRBD1. After removal of 4 bases from V and 6 bases from J, the junction contained 13 bases not matched to a gene. CDR3 size: 17 residues. Looked up from germline, CDR1 is MNHEY and CDR2 is SMNVEV (reference sequence). The CDR3 loop reads CASSSPTHDRGGNIQYF. The CDR3 DNA follows: TGTGCCAGCAGTTCACCCACTCACGACAGGGGGGGAAACATTCAGTACTTC.

This clonotype occurred a few times. This chain links TRBV7-2 with TRBJ2-3, with 8 bases lining up with TRBD2. The CDR3 contains 16 residues. Germline V gives CDR1 SGHTA, CDR2 FQGNSA. Trimming took 4 bases from V and 1 from J; bases not matched to a gene: 7. The CDR3 sequence is CASSSTMRGGTDTQYF. The CDR3 bases are TGTGCCAGCAGCTCTACTATGCGGGGGGGCACAGATACGCAGTATTTT. The entire variable domain, with the rest obtained from reference TRBV7-2 and TRBJ2-3, is as follows: GAGVSQSPSNKVTEKGKDVELRCDPISGHTALYWYRQSLGQGLEFLIYFQGNSAPDKSGLPSDRFSAERTGGSVSTLTIQRTQQEDSAVYLCASSSTMRGGTDTQYFGPGTRLTVL.

This rearrangement joins TRBV4-2 to TRBJ2-3, with 9 bases identical to TRBD2. Germline values: CDR1 LGHNA, CDR2 YNFKEQ. This CDR3 region has 18 residues. Trimming took 0 bases from V and 5 from J; bases not matched to a gene: 12. The CDR3 here is CASSQDVTGRGGKDTQYF. CDR3 nucleotide sequence: TGTGCCAGCAGCCAAGACGTGACCGGGCGGGGGGGCAAAGATACGCAGTATTTT.

The V call is TRBV20-1, the J call TRBJ2-3; 7 bases are shared with TRBD2. The V and J ends lost 0 bases and 0 bases, in that order; junction bases with no gene match: 12. CDR1 DFQATT and CDR2 SNEGSKA come from the germline V gene (reference sequence). The CDR3 has 18 residues. The CDR3 reads CSARDPGRVRPSTDTQYF. The DNA for the CDR3 is TGCAGTGCTAGAGATCCGGGGAGGGTTCGCCCTAGCACAGATACGCAGTATTTT.

The chain uses TRBV20-1 and TRBJ2-5; TRBD2 matches at 7 bases. Germline V gene sequence: CDR1 DFQATT, CDR2 SNEGSKA (reference sequence). V was pared by 6 bases and J by 2 bases, with 12 bases of the junction left unmatched. The CDR3 totals 15 residues. The CDR3 region has the DNA TGCAGTGCATCCCTCAACCGACTAGCTCAAGAGACCCAGTACTTC. Residues: CSASLNRLAQETQYF.

V is TRBV6-1 and J is TRBJ2-3, with 7 bases identical to TRBD1. The V gene's germline CDR1 is MNHNS and CDR2 SASEGT. The length of the CDR3 is 14 residues. The trim removed 11 bases at V and 0 bases at J, leaving 8 bases unmatched. The CDR3 DNA is TGTGCCGGCCGACAGGGACAAAGCACAGATACGCAGTATTTT. It codes for CAGRQGQSTDTQYF.

The CDR3 DNA reads TGTGCCAGCAGTTTTTTAAACACAGATACGCAGTATTTT. Translated: CASSFLNTDTQYF. This rearrangement joins TRBV12-3 or TRBV12-4 to TRBJ2-3, with D uncertain. This CDR3 is built from 13 residues. Trimming stripped 3 bases from V and 2 bases from J, with 6 bases between.

The chain uses TRBV27 and TRBJ2-3; 14 bases are shared with TRBD2. V was clipped by 3 bases and J by 4 bases; unmatched bases: 9. Germline CDR1 is MNHEY and CDR2 is SMNVEV (reference sequence). The CDR3 has 18 residues. As DNA, the CDR3 is TGTGCCAGCAGTTTGTTTGGGACTAGCGGGAGCCCGGCAGATACGCAGTATTTT. Translating gives CASSLFGTSGSPADTQYF.

The rearrangement joins TRBV5-5 to TRBJ2-3; 9 positions match TRBD2. CDR1 and CDR2 from the germline V gene are SGHKS and YYEKEE (reference sequence). CDR3 length: 17 amino acids. With V trimmed by 2 bases and J by 4 bases, 11 bases remained unmatched. CDR3 sequence: CASSFQGPTSGPDTQYF. The CDR3 coding sequence is TGTGCCAGCAGCTTCCAAGGTCCGACTAGCGGACCAGATACGCAGTATTTT.

As for this clonotype: A read error may account for a junction end that differs from germline. The rearrangement links TRBV3-1 to TRBJ2-1; 11 positions match TRBD2. The CDR3 extends over 15 amino acids. CDR1 and CDR2 from the germline V gene are LGHDT and YNNKEL (reference sequence). CDR3 loop: CAGSPSASGGPAQFF. In nucleotides, the CDR3 is TGTGCCGGCAGCCCCTCGGCTAGCGGGGGGCCCGCGCAGTTCTTC.

This rearrangement joins TRBV24-1 to TRBJ2-7, with a weak D call TRBD1 (6 bases). The CDR3 spans 14 residues. Trimming pared 7 bases from V and 0 bases from J, leaving 12 bases between. Germline V gives CDR1 KGHDR, CDR2 SFDVKD. CDR3 loop: CATSGGGSSYEQYF. The CDR3 coding sequence is TGTGCCACCAGCGGTGGGGGCAGCTCCTACGAGCAGTACTTC.

The DNA for the CDR3 is TGTGCCAGCAGCCAAGTGATCGGACTAGCGGACACAGATACGCAGTATTTT. Translation: CASSQVIGLADTDTQYF. This sequence joins TRBV4-2 and TRBJ2-3; 10 positions match TRBD2. The CDR3 is 17 amino acids. CDR1 is LGHNA and CDR2 is YNFKEQ in the germline V gene. Trimming cost V 1 base and J 2 bases; bases outside gene matches: 6.

This clonotype was seen a few times. V gene TRBV27 combines with J gene TRBJ1-4; TRBD1 agrees at 7 bases. The CDR3 runs to 15 residues. Germline V gene lookup returns CDR1 MNHEY and CDR2 SMNVEV (reference sequence). V lost 0 bases, J lost 7 bases, and 5 bases stayed unmatched. Here the CDR3 reads CASSLSTGSGEKLFF. CDR3 in DNA: TGTGCCAGCAGTTTATCGACAGGGTCGGGTGAAAAACTGTTTTTT.

The CDR3 spells CASRWLAGGGNEQFF. The CDR3 coding sequence is TGTGCCAGCAGGTGGCTAGCGGGGGGTGGCAATGAGCAGTTCTTC. This rearrangement joins TRBV7-2 to TRBJ2-1; TRBD2 aligns across 11 bases. The CDR3 consists of 15 residues. V shed 6 bases and J 6 bases; nucleotides not matched to a gene: 7. From germline, CDR1 is SGHTA and CDR2 FQGNSA. The full variable domain, its missing parts supplied by reference TRBV7-2 and TRBJ2-1, is GAGVSQSPSNKVTEKGKDVELRCDPISGHTALYWYRQSLGQGLEFLIYFQGNSAPDKSGLPSDRFSAERTGGSVSTLTIQRTQQEDSAVYLCASRWLAGGGNEQFFGPGTRLTVL.

This clonotype was counted a few times. The chain employs TRBV9 and TRBJ2-1; TRBD2 aligns across 8 bases. V shed 3 bases, J shed 2 bases, and the junction held 7 bases outside the gene matches. The CDR3 spans 16 residues. Germline V gene data show CDR1 as SGDLS and CDR2 as YYNGEE. The CDR3 nucleotides are TGTGCCAGCAGCGAGAGCGGGGGCATTACCTACAATGAGCAGTTCTTC. Protein sequence: CASSESGGITYNEQFF. Full variable domain (rest looked up from reference TRBV9 and TRBJ2-1): DSGVTQTPKHLITATGQRVTLRCSPRSGDLSVYWYQQSLDQGLQFLIQYYNGEERAKGNILERFSAQQFPDLHSELNLSSLELGDSALYFCASSESGGITYNEQFFGPGTRLTVL.